This T cell receptor beta chain was observed in a study of blood T cell repertoires in COVID-19. The overall study: Samples representing acute and convalescent COVID-19 were sourced from the United States, Italy and Spain. PBMCs, B-cell-depleted T cells, or T cells were the source of the cDNA or gDNA that made up the material.

Per the study methods: Using reference gene primer amplification, nucleated cell counts were estimated. Measured with immunoSEQ multiplex PCR; TCRdb has only the in-frame clones, and not every one. That table furnishes V, J and clone size, whereas the DNA furnished D and trimming. The sample consists of 95,000 to 130,000 clones, 70% to 85% of them appearing once. This clone was detected once. CDR3 length: 15 residues. Trimming removed 0 bases from V and 10 bases from J; junction bases left unmatched: 5. CDR1 is SGDLS, CDR2 YYNGEE, per germline. The source of this sequence is a man between 65 and 85 years old with active or convalescent COVID-19. This sequence joins TRBV9 and TRBJ2-1, with 12 bases identical to TRBD2. Sequencing input: peripheral blood. CDR3 nucleotide sequence: TGTGCCAGCAGCGTAGATTATGGGACTAGCGGGGAGCAGTTCTTC. This codes for CASSVDYGTSGEQFF.